This T cell receptor beta chain was obtained from a study of cytomegalovirus exposure and HLA in healthy donors. General observations from the study: Across donors, most TCRs were seen rarely, yet some public ones were widespread. When analyzed later, the rates of TCR association showed variation by HLA locus, with DRB1 the most and HLA-C the fewest. A link between a missense DCLRE1C variant and TCR beta V- and J-gene trimming emerged from a later analysis.

This CDR3 is built from 13 residues. The germline V gene encodes CDR1 SGHDN and CDR2 FVKESK. Trimming cost V 0 bases and J 11 bases, with 13 bases left between them. This clone was counted only a few times. Its antigen is currently unknown. Use of 60 Vbeta and 13 Jbeta primers characterized the PCR. Profiling relied on immunoSEQ multiplex PCR, and the TCRdb table lists in-frame clones only, not all of them. Seen here are about 160,000 clones, roughly 80% observed once, and the top ten hold roughly 8%. The receptor was isolated from a male donor in good health and CMV-seropositive. J is TRBJ1-1 and V is TRBV14, with D maybe TRBD1 (6 bases). Sequenced: PBMCs. Here the CDR3 DNA reads TGTGCCAGCAGCCAAGATCTAACAGGGACCGCTTTCTTT. It encodes CASSQDLTGTAFF.